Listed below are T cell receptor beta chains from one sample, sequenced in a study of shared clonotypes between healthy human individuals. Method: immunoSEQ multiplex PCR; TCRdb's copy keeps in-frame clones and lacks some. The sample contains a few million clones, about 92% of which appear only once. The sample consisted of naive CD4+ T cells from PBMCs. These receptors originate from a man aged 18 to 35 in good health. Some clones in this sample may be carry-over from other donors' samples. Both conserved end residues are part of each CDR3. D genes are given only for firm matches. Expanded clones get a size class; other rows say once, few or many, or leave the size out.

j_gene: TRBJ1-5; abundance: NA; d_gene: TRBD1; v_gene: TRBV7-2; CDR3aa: CASSATGGNQPQHF; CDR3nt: TGTGCCAGCAGCGCTACAGGGGGTAATCAGCCCCAGCATTTT
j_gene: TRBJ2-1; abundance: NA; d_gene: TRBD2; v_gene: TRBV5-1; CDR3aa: CASSLALAGGVEQFF; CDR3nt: TGCGCCAGCAGCTTGGCGCTAGCGGGAGGAGTTGAGCAGTTCTTC
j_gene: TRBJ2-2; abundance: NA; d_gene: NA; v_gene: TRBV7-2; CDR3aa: CASSPVTGTGELFF; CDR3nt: TGTGCCAGCAGCCCTGTGACTGGCACCGGGGAGCTGTTTTTT
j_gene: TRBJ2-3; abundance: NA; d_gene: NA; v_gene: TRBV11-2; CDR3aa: CASSRRLESTDTQYF; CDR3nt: TGTGCCAGCAGCCGTCGACTAGAGAGCACAGATACGCAGTATTTT
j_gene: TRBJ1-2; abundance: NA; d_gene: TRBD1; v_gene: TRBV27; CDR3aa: CASSSDRAGRGYTF; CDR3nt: TGTGCCAGCAGCTCGGACAGGGCTGGTCGTGGCTACACCTTC
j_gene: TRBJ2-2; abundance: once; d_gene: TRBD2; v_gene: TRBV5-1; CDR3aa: CASSLVFLAGAGELFF; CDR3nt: TGCGCCAGCAGCTTGGTTTTCCTAGCGGGAGCCGGGGAGCTGTTTTTT
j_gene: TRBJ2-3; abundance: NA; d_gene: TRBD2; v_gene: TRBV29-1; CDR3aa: CSVRAGGMTDTQYF; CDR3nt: TGCAGCGTCCGAGCGGGAGGGATGACAGATACGCAGTATTTT
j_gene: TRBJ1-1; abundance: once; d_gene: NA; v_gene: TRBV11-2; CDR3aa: CASSYPRAGNTEAFF; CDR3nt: TGTGCCAGCAGCTACCCCAGGGCTGGGAACACTGAAGCTTTCTTT
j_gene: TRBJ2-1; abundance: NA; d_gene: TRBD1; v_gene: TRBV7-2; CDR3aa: CASSNKRDRAYNEQFF; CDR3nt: TGTGCCAGCAGCAACAAGCGGGACAGGGCCTACAATGAGCAGTTCTTC
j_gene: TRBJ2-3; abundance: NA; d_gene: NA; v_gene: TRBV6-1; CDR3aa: CASSELGQDTQYF; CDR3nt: TGTGCCAGCAGTGAGCTCGGCCAAGATACGCAGTATTTT
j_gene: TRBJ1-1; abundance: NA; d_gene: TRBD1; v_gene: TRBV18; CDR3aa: CASSPGPRQGRTEAFF; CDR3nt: TGTGCCAGCTCACCTGGTCCCCGACAGGGGAGAACTGAAGCTTTCTTT
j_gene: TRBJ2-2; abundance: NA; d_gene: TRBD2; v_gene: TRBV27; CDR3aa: CASRLSGSGLGELFF; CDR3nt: TGTGCCAGCAGGTTAAGCGGGAGCGGCTTGGGGGAGCTGTTTTTT
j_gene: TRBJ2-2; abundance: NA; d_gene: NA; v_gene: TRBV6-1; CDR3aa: CASSVTGTSNTGELFF; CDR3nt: TGTGCCAGCAGTGTGACCGGGACATCGAACACCGGGGAGCTGTTTTTT
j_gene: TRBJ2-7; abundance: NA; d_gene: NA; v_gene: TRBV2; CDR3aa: CASSASGGSSYEQYF; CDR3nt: TGTGCCAGCAGTGCGTCGGGCGGCAGCTCCTACGAGCAGTACTTC
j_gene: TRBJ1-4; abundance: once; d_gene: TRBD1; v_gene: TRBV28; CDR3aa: CASSLGQGYEKLFF; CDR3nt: TGTGCCAGCAGTCTGGGACAGGGGTATGAAAAACTGTTTTTT
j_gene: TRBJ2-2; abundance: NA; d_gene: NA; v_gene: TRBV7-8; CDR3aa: CASSPARAGELFF; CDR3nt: TGTGCCAGCAGCCCCGCCAGGGCCGGGGAGCTGTTTTTT
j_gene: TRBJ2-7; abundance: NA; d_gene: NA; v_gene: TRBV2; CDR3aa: CASSEGPGYEQYF; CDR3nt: TGTGCCAGCAGTGAAGGTCCCGGCTACGAGCAGTACTTC
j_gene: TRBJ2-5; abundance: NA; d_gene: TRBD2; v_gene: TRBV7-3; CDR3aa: CASSLLAGQQETQYF; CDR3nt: TGTGCCAGCAGCTTACTAGCGGGGCAACAAGAGACCCAGTACTTC
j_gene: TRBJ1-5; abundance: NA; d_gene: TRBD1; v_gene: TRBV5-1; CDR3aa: CASSPGTGVQPQHF; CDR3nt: TGCGCCAGCAGCCCCGGGACAGGGGTCCAGCCCCAGCATTTT
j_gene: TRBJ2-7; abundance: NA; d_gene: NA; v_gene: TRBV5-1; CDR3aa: CASSSGTYEQYF; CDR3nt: TGCGCCAGCAGCTCTGGCACATACGAGCAGTACTTC
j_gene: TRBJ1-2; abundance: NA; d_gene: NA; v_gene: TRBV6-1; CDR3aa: CASSEKWRGTATLYGYTF; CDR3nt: TGTGCCAGCAGTGAAAAATGGAGAGGGACGGCCACTCTGTATGGCTACACCTTC
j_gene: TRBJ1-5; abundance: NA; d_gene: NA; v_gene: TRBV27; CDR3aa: CASSSTVTGRGNQPQHF; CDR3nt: TGTGCCAGCAGTTCCACGGTGACGGGCCGGGGGAATCAGCCCCAGCATTTT
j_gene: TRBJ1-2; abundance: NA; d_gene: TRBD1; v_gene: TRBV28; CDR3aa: CASSYRTGAGYTF; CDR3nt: TGTGCCAGCAGCTACCGGACAGGGGCTGGCTACACCTTC
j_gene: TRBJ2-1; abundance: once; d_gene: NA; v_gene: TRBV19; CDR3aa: CASSILRGNEQFF; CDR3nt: TGTGCCAGTAGTATCCTTAGGGGAAATGAGCAGTTCTTC
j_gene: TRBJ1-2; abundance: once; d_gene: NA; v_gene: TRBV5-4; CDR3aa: CASSAEPRDYTF; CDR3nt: TGTGCCAGCAGCGCGGAACCTCGTGACTACACCTTC
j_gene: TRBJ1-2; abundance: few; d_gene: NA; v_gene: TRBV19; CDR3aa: CASSHVGGLRYGYTF; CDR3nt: TGTGCCAGTAGTCACGTTGGAGGGCTGCGGTATGGCTACACCTTC
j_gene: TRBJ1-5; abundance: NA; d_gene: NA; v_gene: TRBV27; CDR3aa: CASSLSWGPGQPQHF; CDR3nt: TGTGCCAGCAGTTTATCGTGGGGCCCGGGGCAGCCCCAGCATTTT
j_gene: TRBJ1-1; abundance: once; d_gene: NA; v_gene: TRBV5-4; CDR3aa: CASSLWVTGTPTEAFF; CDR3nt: TGTGCCAGCAGCTTGTGGGTTACCGGGACTCCCACTGAAGCTTTCTTT
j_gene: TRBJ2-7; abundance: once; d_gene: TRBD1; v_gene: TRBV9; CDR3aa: CASSAGTGPLSYEQYF; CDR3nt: TGTGCCAGCAGCGCTGGGACAGGACCACTTTCCTACGAGCAGTACTTC
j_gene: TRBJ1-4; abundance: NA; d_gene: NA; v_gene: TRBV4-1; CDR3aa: CASSQDRREGWEKLFF; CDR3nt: TGCGCCAGCAGCCAAGATCGTCGGGAGGGGTGGGAAAAACTGTTTTTT
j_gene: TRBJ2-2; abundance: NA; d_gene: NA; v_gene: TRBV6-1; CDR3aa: CASSPGRADPGELFF; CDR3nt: TGTGCCAGCAGTCCAGGGAGAGCGGACCCCGGGGAGCTGTTTTTT
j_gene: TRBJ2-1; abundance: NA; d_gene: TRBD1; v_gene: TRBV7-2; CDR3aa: CASSLGQGRYNEQFF; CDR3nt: TGTGCCAGCAGCTTAGGACAGGGAAGGTACAATGAGCAGTTCTTC
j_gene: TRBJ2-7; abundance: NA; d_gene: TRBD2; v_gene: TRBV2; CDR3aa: CASSPLGLAGDWEQYF; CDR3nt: TGTGCCAGCAGCCCCCTTGGTCTAGCGGGAGATTGGGAGCAGTACTTC
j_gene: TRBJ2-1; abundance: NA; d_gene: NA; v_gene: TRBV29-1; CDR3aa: CSVGSGYNEQFF; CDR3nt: TGCAGCGTCGGGAGCGGGTACAATGAGCAGTTCTTC
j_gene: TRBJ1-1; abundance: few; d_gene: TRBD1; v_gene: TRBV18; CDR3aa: CASSPQGQATNTEAFF; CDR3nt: TGTGCCAGCTCACCACAAGGACAGGCAACGAACACTGAAGCTTTCTTT
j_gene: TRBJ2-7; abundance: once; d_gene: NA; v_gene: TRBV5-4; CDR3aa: CASSFEPNNYEQYF; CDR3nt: TGTGCCAGCAGCTTCGAGCCTAACAACTACGAGCAGTACTTC
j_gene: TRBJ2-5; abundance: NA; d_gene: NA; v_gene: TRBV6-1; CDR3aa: CASSETRRGTQYF; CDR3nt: TGTGCCAGCAGTGAAACAAGACGGGGGACCCAGTACTTC
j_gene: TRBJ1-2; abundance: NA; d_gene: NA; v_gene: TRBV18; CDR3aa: CASSPRNTVSGGYTF; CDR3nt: TGTGCCAGCTCACCGCGAAACACCGTCTCAGGTGGCTACACCTTC
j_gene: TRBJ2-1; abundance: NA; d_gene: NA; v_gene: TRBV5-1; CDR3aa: CASSSTGDRYNEQFF; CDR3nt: TGCGCCAGCAGCTCAACTGGGGACCGTTACAATGAGCAGTTCTTC
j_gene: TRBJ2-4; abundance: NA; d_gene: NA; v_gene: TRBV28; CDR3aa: CASSSYLGIQYF; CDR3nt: TGTGCCAGCAGTTCTTATTTGGGCATTCAGTACTTC
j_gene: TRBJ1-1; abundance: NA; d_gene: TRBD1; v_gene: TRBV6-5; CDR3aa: CASSYPGTGEAFF; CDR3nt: TGTGCCAGCAGTTACCCGGGGACAGGGGAAGCTTTCTTT
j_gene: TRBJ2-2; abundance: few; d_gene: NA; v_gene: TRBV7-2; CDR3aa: CASTLRSGELFF; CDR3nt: TGTGCCAGCACCCTCCGGTCCGGGGAGCTGTTTTTT